This passage covers 4 T cell receptor beta chains from one sample sequenced in a study of lymphopenia after photon versus proton radiotherapy. Here immunoSEQ multiplex PCR was the method, and the copy in TCRdb shows in-frame clones only, minus some. Of about 70,000 clones in the sample, 80% to 95% are singletons; the top ten hold roughly 2.3%. Sequenced here: peripheral blood, sampled from a patient treated with photon-based radiotherapy. All receptors derive from a woman aged 35 to 49 with cholangiocarcinoma.

The chain couples TRBV7-9 to TRBJ1-3, with TRBD1 matching 7 bases. Per germline, CDR1 SEHNR and CDR2 FQNEAQ (reference sequence). V shed 5 bases and J 0 bases; nucleotides not matched to a gene: 4. This CDR3 spans 15 amino acids. The CDR3 DNA is TGTGCCAGCAGCGTGACAGGGATCTCTGGAAACACCATATATTTT. It yields the protein CASSVTGISGNTIYF. Supplemented by reference TRBV7-9 and TRBJ1-3, the full variable domain reads DTGVSQNPRHKITKRGQNVTFRCDPISEHNRLYWYRQTLGQGPEFLTYFQNEAQLEKSRLLSDRFSAERPKGSFSTLEIQRTEQGDSAMYLCASSVTGISGNTIYFGEGSWLTVV.

This sequence joins TRBV6-1 and TRBJ1-2; possibly TRBD1 for D (5 bases). This CDR3 has 11 amino acids. V lost 11 bases, J lost 6 bases, and 13 bases lay in between. Per the germline V gene, CDR1 is MNHNS and CDR2 is SASEGT. CDR3: CAVGGADGYTF. CDR3 DNA: TGTGCCGTGGGAGGGGCAGATGGCTACACCTTC.

The chain couples TRBV30 to TRBJ1-2; D not certain. Trimming took off 0 bases at V and 7 bases at J, with 12 bases between the two ends. Germline values: CDR1 GTSNPN, CDR2 SVGIG (reference sequence). The CDR3 loop spans 13 amino acids. CDR3 in amino acids: CAWSVSDNAGYTF. DNA for the CDR3: TGTGCCTGGAGTGTCTCTGATAACGCTGGCTACACCTTC.

The chain is built from TRBV19 and TRBJ2-5; the D gene is possibly TRBD1 (6 bases). Germline assignment: CDR1 LNHDA and CDR2 SQIVND (reference sequence). The CDR3 length is 13 residues. The germline V and J ends were trimmed by 1 base and 4 bases, with 7 bases remaining between them. This CDR3 is CASSIGGLETQYF. The CDR3 coding sequence is TGTGCCAGTAGTATAGGGGGGCTAGAGACCCAGTACTTC.